This T cell receptor beta chain was obtained from a study of blood T cells in healthy people across ages. Whole-study context: With template switching, about one barcoded beta molecule was captured per two T cells.

Through a sample-barcoded 5' primer and a J-beta primer mix, a second PCR was run for about 6 to 11 cycles. Each of the cDNA molecules was tagged by a template-switch adaptor with 12 random nucleotides. TCRdb called the 5' RACE reads again in MiXCR, with one record for every CDR3 protein. Of approximately 600,000 distinct CDR3 sequences listed, 58% are singletons. Only a few counts were recorded for this clonotype. For every donor, a draw yielded about 10 milliliters of peripheral blood. Germline CDR1 is SQVTM and CDR2 is ANQGSEA. CDR3 length equals 11 residues. Trimming stripped 4 bases from V and 1 base from J, with 4 bases between.

The sample was blood. The chain has TRBV29-1 and TRBJ1-2, with unresolved D. The clonotype comes from a man aged 55 to 70 in good health. CDR3 coding DNA: TGCAGCGTTGGATATAACTATGGCTACACCTTC. It is translated as CSVGYNYGYTF. Looking up the rest from reference TRBV29-1 and TRBJ1-2 gives the full variable domain: SAVISQKPSRDICQRGTSLTIQCQVDSQVTMMFWYRQQPGQSLTLIATANQGSEATYESGFVIDKFPISRPNLTFSTLTVSNMSPEDSSIYLCSVGYNYGYTFGSGTRLTVV.